The 22 T cell receptor beta chains listed next were all sequenced from one sample in a study of CD8 T cells in ankylosing spondylitis. TCRdb processed the 5' RACE reads anew with MiXCR; each CDR3 protein has one entry. The data hold some 220,000 distinct CDR3 sequences, with about 10% observed a single time. Sequencing was performed on blood, either unsorted or a sorted T cell fraction (not recorded which). Receptor source: a male donor with ankylosing spondylitis or in good health (not recorded which).

This clonotype was counted at least ten times. V usage is TRBV20-1 and J usage is TRBJ1-1; no clear D. Trimming pared 5 bases from V and 3 bases from J, leaving 13 bases between. Germline V lookup: CDR1 DFQATT, CDR2 SNEGSKA (reference sequence). The CDR3 is 13 residues long. CDR3: CSAQTHPDTEAFF. In DNA form, the CDR3 reads TGCAGTGCTCAGACCCACCCGGACACTGAAGCTTTCTTT.

Concerning this clonotype itself: A much larger clonotype is one base distant, so this may be a read error. The chain uses TRBV5-1 and TRBJ2-2; unclear D gene. The CDR3 contains 13 residues. Germline-derived CDR1 and CDR2 are SGHRS and YFSETQ. Between the trimmed V and J ends, which lost 1 base and 11 bases, there was a span of 12 bases. This CDR3 reads CASSLYGPTELFF. The CDR3 nucleotides are TGCGCCAGCAGCTTGTATGGACCGACCGAGCTGTTTTTT.

Ten or more counts support this clonotype. The chain combines TRBV12-3 or TRBV12-4 with TRBJ1-5, with D possibly matching TRBD1 (5 bases). V was pared by 5 bases and J by 6 bases, with 11 bases between. The CDR3 covers 13 residues. In DNA, the CDR3 is TGTGCCAGCAGTCCGGCTAGGGGTCAGCCCCAGCATTTT. It yields the protein CASSPARGQPQHF.

This clonotype was found many times. The chain combines TRBV5-1 with TRBJ1-1; no firm D call. V was clipped by 0 bases and J by 1 base, with 7 bases between them. This CDR3 comprises 14 residues. Germline CDR1 and CDR2: SGHRS and YFSETQ. CDR3 sequence: CASSLDGPNTEAFF. In DNA, the CDR3 is TGCGCCAGCAGCTTGGACGGCCCGAACACTGAAGCTTTCTTT.

This clonotype came up many times. CDR3 nucleotides: TGTGCCAGCAGCTTAGCGCAGTCAGGGGGCGAAAAGGCGAAGGGTGAGCAGTTCTTC. Amino acids: CASSLAQSGGEKAKGEQFF. The chain has TRBV11-1 and TRBJ2-1; 8 bases line up with TRBD1. Germline CDR1 reads SGHAT; CDR2 reads FQDESV (reference sequence). After removal of 0 bases from V and 9 bases from J, the junction contained 19 bases not matched to a gene. The CDR3 is 19 amino acids. Full variable domain (rest looked up from reference TRBV11-1 and TRBJ2-1): EAEVAQSPRYKITEKSQAVAFWCDPISGHATLYWYRQILGQGPELLVQFQDESVVDDSQLPKDRFSAERLKGVDSTLKIQPAELGDSAMYLCASSLAQSGGEKAKGEQFFGPGTRLTVL.

Of note for this clonotype: A much larger clone is a single base away; this may be a read error. The chain links TRBV20-1 to TRBJ2-3; perhaps TRBD2 as D (5 bases). The CDR3 sequence is 13 residues long. The V and J ends lost 1 base and 8 bases respectively, with 13 bases between them. Germline V CDR1 and CDR2: DFQATT, SNEGSKA (reference sequence). CDR3 in amino acids: CSARVEIAGTQYF. As DNA, the CDR3 is TGCAGTGCTAGAGTAGAGATTGCGGGTACGCAGTATTTT.

In this sample, this clonotype turned up many times. This chain links TRBV5-6 with TRBJ2-1, with a tentative D call TRBD1 (6 bases). Germline V gene sequence: CDR1 SGHDT, CDR2 YYEEEE. V was cut by 3 bases and J by 0 bases, with 10 bases left in between. CDR3 size: 15 residues. For the CDR3, the DNA is TGTGCCAGCAGCTGGGGGACACCCTCCTACAATGAGCAGTTCTTC. Encoded protein: CASSWGTPSYNEQFF.

The chain couples TRBV7-9 to TRBJ1-1; D is unresolved. The CDR3 is made up of 13 amino acids. The germline V gene encodes CDR1 SEHNR and CDR2 FQNEAQ (reference sequence). V was clipped by 5 bases and J by 1 base, with 8 bases between them. This CDR3 reads CASSPWENTEAFF. In DNA form, the CDR3 reads TGTGCCAGCAGCCCTTGGGAGAACACTGAAGCTTTCTTT.

This clonotype has at least ten counts. This chain joins TRBV12-3 or TRBV12-4 and TRBJ2-2; perhaps TRBD1 as D (5 bases). There are 14 residues in the CDR3. V was shortened by 7 bases and J by 1 base, with 10 bases between the two germline ends. In DNA, the CDR3 is TGTGCCAGCAATTTTCAGGGGAACACCGGGGAGCTGTTTTTT. Protein sequence: CASNFQGNTGELFF.

As to this clonotype: Given a much more abundant clone one base away, this may be a read error. The chain joins TRBV7-9 to TRBJ2-1; 13 bases fit TRBD2. Per germline, CDR1 SEHNR and CDR2 FQNEAQ (reference sequence). Trimming cost V 3 bases and J 9 bases; bases outside gene matches: 5. CDR3 size: 15 residues. CDR3 nucleotide sequence: TGTGCCAGCAGCTTGAGGACTAGCGGGAGTGTTGAGCAGTTCTTC. Amino acids: CASSLRTSGSVEQFF.

This clonotype was detected a few times. This sequence joins TRBV5-5 and TRBJ2-2; D is perhaps TRBD2 (5 bases). The CDR3 sequence is 17 residues long. In germline, CDR1 is SGHKS, CDR2 YYEKEE (reference sequence). Trimming took off 0 bases at V and 3 bases at J, with 15 bases between the two ends. The CDR3 DNA reads TGTGCCAGCAGCTTGGCCCTTAGGAGCGGTGACACCGGGGAGCTGTTTTTT. Translating gives CASSLALRSGDTGELFF.

This clonotype was counted at least ten times. V and J are TRBV6-5 and TRBJ2-5; 7 bases align to TRBD1. The CDR3 is 17 amino acids. Unmatched junction bases numbered 11, after V lost 2 bases and J lost 2 bases. Germline assignment: CDR1 MNHEY and CDR2 SVGAGI. In nucleotides, the CDR3 is TGTGCCAGCAGTTACCGACGACAGGGCCGAGGGCAAGAGACCCAGTACTTC. It encodes CASSYRRQGRGQETQYF.

In its sample, this clonotype was seen many times. The V call is TRBV29-1, the J call TRBJ2-3; perhaps TRBD1 as D (6 bases). Trimming pared 8 bases from V and 6 bases from J, leaving 6 bases between. The length of the CDR3 is 9 residues. The germline V gene encodes CDR1 SQVTM and CDR2 ANQGSEA. The CDR3 reads CSTGDTQYF. The CDR3 bases are TGCAGCACAGGGGATACGCAGTATTTT.

As for this clonotype: This may be a read error, as it is one base from a much larger clone. This chain joins TRBV20-1 and TRBJ1-3; D is ambiguous. This CDR3 contains 12 residues. Germline-derived CDR1 and CDR2 are DFQATT and SNEGSKA (reference sequence). CDR3 sequence (DNA): TGCAGTGCTACGGTGTGGGGAAACACCACATATTTT. Translating gives CSATVWGNTTYF.

This clonotype came up many times. The chain has TRBV30 and TRBJ1-3; D uncertain. Germline CDR1 is GTSNPN and CDR2 is SVGIG (reference sequence). The CDR3 is made up of 14 amino acids. The germline V and J ends were trimmed by 5 bases and 0 bases, with 11 bases remaining between them. CDR3 residues: CAWGTTFSGNTIYF. The CDR3 nucleotides read TGTGCCTGGGGCACGACCTTCTCTGGAAACACCATATATTTT.

This clonotype was seen only a few times. The rearrangement links TRBV30 to TRBJ2-7; D gene unclear. CDR3 length: 11 amino acids. Trimming stripped 0 bases from V and 4 bases from J, with 4 bases between. Germline-derived CDR1 and CDR2 are GTSNPN and SVGIG (reference sequence). CDR3 nucleotides: TGTGCCTGGAGTGTACGTTACGAGCAGTACTTC. Protein sequence: CAWSVRYEQYF.

This clonotype has at least ten counts. This chain joins TRBV3-1 and TRBJ1-5, with 9 bases aligning to TRBD1. V shed 2 bases, J shed 4 bases, and the junction held 6 bases outside the gene matches. This CDR3 is 16 amino acids long. The germline gives CDR1 LGHDT, CDR2 YNNKEL (reference sequence). CDR3 in amino acids: CASSQQPGQGNQPQHF. The CDR3, as DNA: TGTGCCAGCAGCCAACAACCGGGACAGGGAAATCAGCCCCAGCATTTT.

In this sample, this clonotype turned up many times. This chain connects TRBV6-1 to TRBJ2-2; 9 bases line up with TRBD2. The germline gives CDR1 MNHNS, CDR2 SASEGT. V dropped 8 bases and J dropped 2; count of bases not matched to a gene: 9. The CDR3 spans 16 residues. CDR3 sequence: CASYLGAGGNTGELFF. The CDR3 coding sequence is TGTGCCAGCTATCTAGGAGCGGGGGGTAACACCGGGGAGCTGTTTTTT.

V and J are TRBV6-1 and TRBJ1-1, with D hard to call. This CDR3 region has 16 residues. The germline V and J ends were trimmed by 8 bases and 1 base, with 20 bases remaining between them. Germline-derived CDR1 and CDR2 are MNHNS and SASEGT. DNA of the CDR3: TGTGCCAGCCGAGTGGACGGATCCGCCCCGAACACTGAAGCTTTCTTT. Amino acid sequence: CASRVDGSAPNTEAFF.

The rearrangement joins TRBV5-1 to TRBJ1-4; D remains ambiguous. V was cut by 4 bases and J by 4 bases, with 8 bases left in between. The CDR3 contains 13 residues. Germline V CDR1 and CDR2: SGHRS, YFSETQ. CDR3 sequence (DNA): TGCGCCAGCAGCCCCCTTAATAATGAAAAACTGTTTTTT. This gives the protein CASSPLNNEKLFF.

This clonotype was recorded at least ten times. The chain links TRBV4-1 to TRBJ1-1; D call uncertain. V was cut by 1 base and J by 2 bases, with 8 bases left in between. The CDR3 runs 14 residues. Germline V gives CDR1 MGHRA, CDR2 YSYEKL. CDR3 protein: CASSQGPLNTEAFF. Here the CDR3 DNA reads TGCGCCAGCAGCCAAGGACCGTTAAACACTGAAGCTTTCTTT.

This clonotype was observed at least ten times. The chain couples TRBV20-1 to TRBJ1-4, with TRBD1 matching 7 bases. Germline CDR1 DFQATT, CDR2 SNEGSKA (reference sequence). The length of the CDR3 is 18 residues. With V trimmed by 1 base and J by 2 bases, 13 bases remained unmatched. The chain's CDR3 is CSARAERTTGSTNEKLFF. The CDR3 region has the DNA TGCAGTGCTAGAGCTGAACGAACGACAGGGTCGACTAATGAAAAACTGTTTTTT.